One and the same sample provided the 29 T cell receptor beta chains below, sequenced in a study of radiation and T cells in renal cell carcinoma (dated by TCRdb to 2020 to 2021). The time point label on this specimen signifies: baseline pretreatment blood. The treatment or condition tag for this specimen amounts to: 15 Gy SBRT to primary tumor, nephrectomy 4 weeks later. Library construction relied on the immunoSEQ multiplex PCR assay. Not all clones reach the TCRdb copy of this immuneACCESS table, which keeps in-frame sequences only. Checked studies attribute under half of the gap to unresolved V genes and leave the rest unexplained. For this sample there are about 150,000 clones; 88% appear just once. Of the sample, approximately 4% is held by the ten largest clones. The sample here was blood, taken from a patient whose treatment included radiotherapy and nephrectomy. These receptor sequences come from a woman aged 70-85 years with renal cell carcinoma.

V and J are TRBV10-3 and TRBJ1-2; D not resolved. Trimming pared 6 bases from V and 8 bases from J, leaving 13 bases between. Germline CDR1 ENHRY, CDR2 SYGVKD. This CDR3 has 12 amino acids. This CDR3 reads CAISTEPKGYTF. CDR3 coding DNA: TGTGCCATCAGCACAGAGCCTAAGGGCTACACCTTC.

The V and J genes are TRBV4-2 and TRBJ1-3, with D possibly being TRBD1 (5 bases). The length of the CDR3 is 15 residues. CDR1 and CDR2 (germline): LGHNA, YNFKEQ. Trimming took off 4 bases at V and 2 bases at J, with 12 bases between the two ends. The CDR3 loop is CASSPRDPAGNTIYF. For the CDR3, the DNA is TGTGCCAGCAGCCCGAGGGACCCTGCTGGAAACACCATATATTTT.

The V gene is TRBV30, the J gene TRBJ2-3; 7 bases are shared with TRBD2. With V trimmed by 4 bases and J by 4 bases, 8 bases remained unmatched. The germline CDR1 and CDR2 sequences are GTSNPN and SVGIG (reference sequence). The CDR3 loop spans 14 amino acids. The CDR3 DNA is TGTGCCTGGATGCACGGGGCGGGGGCAGATACGCAGTATTTT. Translating it yields CAWMHGAGADTQYF.

The chain uses TRBV6-4 and TRBJ1-1, with D unresolved. Trimming removed 4 bases from V and 3 bases from J, with 12 bases in between. The CDR3 loop spans 14 amino acids. CDR1 and CDR2 (germline): MRHNA, SNTAGT. CDR3 amino acids: CASSASPPHTEAFF. The CDR3, as DNA: TGTGCCAGCAGTGCCTCGCCACCGCACACTGAAGCTTTCTTT.

The CDR3 is CASSQGGTGLYEQYF. CDR3 bases: TGTGCCAGCAGCCAAGGAGGGACAGGACTATACGAGCAGTACTTC. This chain connects TRBV9 to TRBJ2-7; 8 positions match TRBD1. The J segment lost 4 bases and the V segment lost 4 bases, leaving 10 bases of the junction unmatched. CDR1 is SGDLS and CDR2 is YYNGEE in the germline V gene. The CDR3 covers 15 residues.

The chain has TRBV11-2 and TRBJ1-2, with TRBD1 as a possible D gene (6 bases). Trimming cost V 1 base and J 4 bases, with 13 bases left between them. The CDR3 totals 15 residues. CDR1 and CDR2 from the germline V gene are SGHAT and FQNNGV. CDR3 in DNA: TGTGCCAGCAGCTTAGTGTCTGGACAGAGCTATGGCTACACCTTC. Residues: CASSLVSGQSYGYTF.

CDR3 residues: CASSVGSSYNEQFF. For the CDR3, the DNA is TGTGCCAGCAGCGTAGGAAGCTCCTACAATGAGCAGTTCTTC. The chain is built from TRBV9 and TRBJ2-1, with D uncertain. This CDR3 is built from 14 residues. CDR1 and CDR2 from the germline V gene are SGDLS and YYNGEE. Deletions cut 0 bases from V and 0 bases from J, with 4 bases between.

The CDR3 region has the DNA TGTGCCAGCAGCGTAGTGGGACAGGTCGCCGGGGAGCTGTTTTTT. Protein: CASSVVGQVAGELFF. The chain employs TRBV9 and TRBJ2-2; 8 nucleotides align to TRBD1. V shed 0 bases and J 6 bases; nucleotides not matched to a gene: 4. Germline CDR1 is SGDLS and CDR2 is YYNGEE. The CDR3 runs 15 residues.

V usage is TRBV7-9 and J usage is TRBJ1-1; a possible D gene is TRBD1 (6 bases). The CDR3 is 16 residues long. Trimming removed 0 bases at V and 1 base at J, with 12 bases between. Germline values: CDR1 SEHNR, CDR2 FQNEAQ (reference sequence). Here the CDR3 reads CASSLALTGPNTEAFF. DNA for the CDR3: TGTGCCAGCAGCTTAGCGCTGACAGGTCCGAACACTGAAGCTTTCTTT.

The genes are TRBV14 and TRBJ2-7; no definite D call. CDR3 size: 15 residues. From germline, CDR1 is SGHDN and CDR2 FVKESK. V was pared by 0 bases and J by 1 base, with 10 bases between. The CDR3 coding sequence is TGTGCCAGCAGCCAAGAAGCGCTCGCGTCCTACGAGCAGTACTTC. It codes for CASSQEALASYEQYF.

The V and J genes are TRBV7-2 and TRBJ2-1; possible D gene TRBD1, 5 bases. The germline V gene encodes CDR1 SGHTA and CDR2 FQGNSA. Trimming shortened V by 1 base and J by 7 bases, and 8 bases separated the two germline ends. The CDR3 runs 13 residues. CDR3: CASSLGAGNEQFF. CDR3 bases: TGTGCCAGCAGCTTAGGAGCAGGGAATGAGCAGTTCTTC.

The chain combines TRBV7-9 with TRBJ1-5, with D unresolved. Per germline, CDR1 SEHNR and CDR2 FQNEAQ (reference sequence). CDR3 size: 14 residues. Trimming removed 1 base at V and 3 bases at J, with 7 bases between. The CDR3 DNA sequence: TGTGCCAGCAGCTTAGACAGCTTCAATCAGCCCCAGCATTTT. The encoded protein is CASSLDSFNQPQHF.

The gene calls are TRBV6-5 and TRBJ1-1; D is perhaps TRBD1 (5 bases). This CDR3 is 14 amino acids long. V was clipped by 3 bases and J by 12 bases, with 20 bases between them. The V gene's germline CDR1 is MNHEY and CDR2 SVGAGI. CDR3 in DNA: TGTGCCAGCAGTTATCGACCTCGGGACCAGCAAACTTTCTTT. This translates into CASSYRPRDQQTFF.

The chain uses TRBV5-1 and TRBJ1-5; 8 bases are shared with TRBD1. Germline V CDR1 and CDR2: SGHRS, YFSETQ. This CDR3 has 15 amino acids. The junction had 6 bases not matched to a gene; V was cut back by 2 bases and J by 5 bases. In nucleotides, the CDR3 is TGCGCCAGCAGCTTAGGGACAGGAGCCGATCAGCCCCAGCATTTT. Its translation: CASSLGTGADQPQHF.

In DNA, the CDR3 is TGTGCCAGCAGCTGGACTAGCGGCTCCTACGAGCAGTACTTC. Translated: CASSWTSGSYEQYF. This chain joins TRBV5-6 and TRBJ2-7, with 10 positions matching TRBD2. Germline CDR1 reads SGHDT; CDR2 reads YYEEEE. With 3 bases clipped from V and 0 bases from J, the junction kept 0 bases outside the gene matches. This CDR3 spans 14 amino acids.

Here the CDR3 DNA reads TGTGCCAGCAGCCCGCGTCCGGGGGCGACCGAGCAGTACTTC. Translated, it gives CASSPRPGATEQYF. This chain connects TRBV11-3 to TRBJ2-7; the D gene could be TRBD1 or TRBD2 (6 bases each). CDR3 length: 14 residues. V dropped 5 bases and J dropped 6 bases, with 17 bases sitting between them. Germline V CDR1 and CDR2: SGHNT, YENEEA.

The chain joins TRBV6-5 to TRBJ1-1; no reliable D call. Between the trimmed V and J ends, which lost 5 bases and 5 bases, there was a span of 15 bases. Germline CDR1 is MNHEY and CDR2 is SVGAGI. This CDR3 spans 14 amino acids. CDR3: CASSRGQPGTEAFF. CDR3 coding DNA: TGTGCCAGCAGTCGGGGTCAACCGGGGACTGAAGCTTTCTTT.

V and J are TRBV6-1 and TRBJ2-3; D is perhaps TRBD2 (5 bases). V gave up 8 bases and J gave up 2 bases, with 11 bases separating them. Germline V gene data show CDR1 as MNHNS and CDR2 as SASEGT. The CDR3 consists of 13 residues. The CDR3 reads CASLYGNTDTQYF. The DNA for the CDR3 is TGTGCCAGCTTATACGGGAACACAGATACGCAGTATTTT.

This chain connects TRBV6-5 to TRBJ2-7; 8 positions match TRBD1. Trimming at V came to 2 bases and at J to 7 bases, leaving 13 bases not matched to a gene. Germline CDR1 and CDR2: MNHEY and SVGAGI. The CDR3 spans 16 residues. CDR3 nucleotides: TGTGCCAGCAGTTACCTCAGGGGGCAGGGGGCGCGTGAGCAGTACTTC. Amino acids: CASSYLRGQGAREQYF.

The J gene is TRBJ2-6, the V gene TRBV9; 14 nucleotides match TRBD2. CDR3 length equals 20 residues. Trimming cost V 3 bases and J 4 bases; bases outside gene matches: 12. CDR1 and CDR2 (germline): SGDLS, YYNGEE. The CDR3 loop reads CASSAHAGTSGGSGANVLTF. As DNA, the CDR3 is TGTGCCAGCAGCGCACACGCCGGGACTAGCGGGGGTTCGGGGGCCAACGTCCTGACTTTC.

This clone was counted a single time. The chain joins TRBV9 to TRBJ2-5; 7 bases map to TRBD2. The CDR3 covers 14 residues. The trim removed 0 bases at V and 6 bases at J, leaving 5 bases unmatched. Germline V lookup: CDR1 SGDLS, CDR2 YYNGEE. The chain's CDR3 is CASSVVASGKTQYF. The CDR3 nucleotides read TGTGCCAGCAGCGTAGTGGCTAGCGGCAAGACCCAGTACTTC.

V is TRBV19 and J is TRBJ2-2; D may be TRBD2 (5 bases). CDR1 LNHDA and CDR2 SQIVND come from the germline V gene (reference sequence). With 4 bases removed from V and 5 bases from J, the gap between germline ends came to 5 bases. The CDR3 covers 12 residues. This CDR3 reads CASSTGTGELFF. Here the CDR3 DNA reads TGTGCCAGTAGTACGGGGACCGGGGAGCTGTTTTTT.

In this sample, this clone turned up a few times. The rearrangement joins TRBV30 to TRBJ2-2; D is undetermined. V lost 0 bases and J lost 9, with 11 bases in between. This CDR3 region has 13 residues. Germline V gives CDR1 GTSNPN, CDR2 SVGIG (reference sequence). The CDR3 region has the DNA TGTGCCTGGAGTGTACGGCAGGAAAGGGAGCTGTTTTTT. Its protein is CAWSVRQERELFF.

This clone was observed a single time. The chain couples TRBV5-5 to TRBJ2-3, with TRBD2 identical over 7 bases. V lost 4 bases to trimming and J lost 2 bases; unmatched junction nucleotides: 10. The CDR3 consists of 16 residues. The V gene's germline CDR1 is SGHKS and CDR2 YYEKEE (reference sequence). The DNA for the CDR3 is TGTGCCAGCAGCCCAGAGCGGGGTACTTCCACAGATACGCAGTATTTT. This translates into CASSPERGTSTDTQYF.

V and J are TRBV4-3 and TRBJ2-5, with 9 bases lining up with TRBD2. The germline V gene has CDR1 LGHNA and CDR2 YSLEER. With 2 bases clipped from V and 4 bases from J, the junction kept 8 bases outside the gene matches. The CDR3 is made up of 16 amino acids. The CDR3 DNA follows: TGCGCCAGCAGCCAAACGGCCTCGGGACTAGCAGAGACCCAGTACTTC. It translates to CASSQTASGLAETQYF.

This chain joins TRBV11-2 and TRBJ2-7, with 10 positions matching TRBD1. Germline-derived CDR1 and CDR2 are SGHAT and FQNNGV. Trimming cost V 5 bases and J 3 bases; bases outside gene matches: 7. The CDR3 is made up of 15 amino acids. The CDR3 DNA follows: TGTGCCAGCAGCAAACCGGGACAGGGGCTCTACGAGCAGTACTTC. This gives the protein CASSKPGQGLYEQYF. Based on the CDR3 plus reference TRBV11-2 and TRBJ2-7, the full variable domain is EAGVAQSPRYKIIEKRQSVAFWCNPISGHATLYWYQQILGQGPKLLIQFQNNGVVDDSQLPKDRFSAERLKGVDSTLKIQPAKLEDSAVYLCASSKPGQGLYEQYFGPGTRLTVT.

V usage is TRBV5-1 and J usage is TRBJ2-3; TRBD1 aligns across 8 bases. This CDR3 is built from 15 residues. The V gene end was trimmed by 0 bases and the J gene end by 4 bases; junction bases not matched to a gene: 4. CDR1 and CDR2 (germline): SGHRS, YFSETQ. The CDR3 loop reads CASSLGTGPADTQYF. DNA of the CDR3: TGCGCCAGCAGCTTGGGGACAGGGCCCGCAGATACGCAGTATTTT.

The chain carries TRBV5-8 and TRBJ2-3; 10 nucleotides line up with TRBD1. CDR1 SGHTS and CDR2 YDEGEE come from the germline V gene. V lost 5 bases, J lost 4 bases, and 7 bases stayed unmatched. CDR3 size: 15 residues. CDR3 loop: CASSKGTGVSDTQYF. The CDR3, as DNA: TGTGCCAGCAGTAAAGGGACAGGGGTCTCAGATACGCAGTATTTT. Full variable domain (rest looked up from reference TRBV5-8 and TRBJ2-3): EAGVTQSPTHLIKTRGQQATLRCSPISGHTSVYWYQQALGLGLQFLLWYDEGEERNRGNFPPRFSGRQFPNYSSELNVNALELEDSALYLCASSKGTGVSDTQYFGPGTRLTVL.

This clone occurred once. The chain is built from TRBV7-2 and TRBJ2-7; the match to TRBD1 covers 9 bases. Germline V CDR1 and CDR2: SGHTA, FQGNSA. The CDR3 runs to 15 residues. The junction had 6 bases not matched to a gene; V was cut back by 4 bases and J by 2 bases. CDR3 sequence reads: CASSSTGTGTYEQYF. CDR3 sequence (DNA): TGTGCCAGCAGCTCTACCGGGACAGGGACCTACGAGCAGTACTTC.